The rows below give T cell receptor beta chains drawn from one sample of a study of cytomegalovirus exposure and HLA in healthy donors. Profiled with immunoSEQ multiplex PCR; TCRdb holds only in-frame clones, not every one. The table lists about 160,000 clones, nearly 90% of them singletons. The sequenced sample consisted of PBMCs. These receptors all come from a woman in her late teens or twenties in good health and CMV-seropositive. The CDR3 runs from the conserved cysteine through the conserved F or W. Fields, in order: clone size, J gene, V gene, CDR3 length, D gene, CDR3 protein, CDR3 DNA. A D gene is named only where the DNA matches it firmly. The size entry is marked missing in some rows and otherwise reads once, few, many or a size class.

NA	TRBJ1-1	TRBV5-4	13	NA	CASSFGGITEAFF	TGTGCCAGCAGCTTTGGGGGGATCACTGAAGCTTTCTTT
NA	TRBJ2-3	TRBV25-1	17	NA	CASSERATAYSTDTQYF	TGTGCCAGCAGTGAAAGGGCGACAGCCTATAGCACAGATACGCAGTATTTT
NA	TRBJ2-3	TRBV15	14	NA	CATSRDRAPDTQYF	TGTGCCACCAGCAGAGACAGGGCCCCAGATACGCAGTATTTT
NA	TRBJ2-7	TRBV28	13	TRBD1	CASSLDRGYEQYF	TGTGCCAGCAGTTTGGACAGGGGCTACGAGCAGTACTTC
NA	TRBJ2-7	TRBV11-2	11	NA	CASSLQGEQYF	TGTGCCAGCAGCTTACAGGGCGAGCAGTACTTC
NA	TRBJ2-3	TRBV6-6	13	NA	CASSDSNVDTQYF	TGTGCCAGCTCCGACTCAAACGTCGATACGCAGTATTTT
NA	TRBJ1-3	TRBV2	18	NA	CASSEYQGLTFSGNTIYF	TGTGCCAGCAGTGAATATCAGGGCCTTACCTTCTCTGGAAACACCATATATTTT
NA	TRBJ2-1	TRBV9	15	TRBD1	CASSEDRGPYNEQFF	TGTGCCAGCAGCGAGGACAGGGGGCCATACAATGAGCAGTTCTTC
NA	TRBJ2-7	TRBV29-1	13	NA	CSVVRDRTYEQYF	TGCAGCGTTGTTCGAGACAGAACCTACGAGCAGTACTTC
NA	TRBJ2-1	TRBV5-4	16	NA	CASRMESLTRAQEQFF	TGTGCCAGCAGAATGGAGTCCCTCACCAGGGCTCAAGAGCAGTTCTTC
NA	TRBJ2-7	TRBV5-1	11	NA	CASSYDREEYF	TGCGCCAGCAGCTATGACAGGGAGGAGTACTTC
NA	TRBJ2-7	TRBV29-1	12	TRBD1	CSVAGQLYEQYF	TGCAGCGTTGCGGGACAGCTCTACGAGCAGTACTTC
NA	TRBJ1-3	TRBV7-2	17	TRBD1	CASSSTDRSSSGNTIYF	TGTGCCAGCAGCTCAACGGACAGGTCGAGCTCTGGAAACACCATATATTTT
NA	TRBJ1-2	TRBV27	15	NA	CASSLSMAGVYGYTF	TGTGCCAGCAGTTTATCGATGGCAGGGGTCTATGGCTACACCTTC
NA	TRBJ2-1	TRBV5-1	17	TRBD2	CASSLVPGLASYNEQFF	TGCGCCAGCAGCTTGGTTCCGGGACTAGCGAGCTACAATGAGCAGTTCTTC
NA	TRBJ2-3	TRBV18	11	NA	CASSLTDTQYF	TGTGCCAGCTCACTAACAGATACGCAGTATTTT
NA	TRBJ2-7	TRBV7-2	12	NA	CASSRPRYEQYF	TGTGCCAGCAGTCGCCCTCGGTACGAGCAGTACTTC
once	TRBJ2-7	TRBV6-6	11	NA	CASSSPYEQYF	TGTGCCAGCAGCTCCCCCTACGAGCAGTACTTC
NA	TRBJ2-3	TRBV7-6	16	TRBD2	CASSSGLAGVVDTQYF	TGTGCCAGCAGCTCGGGACTAGCGGGAGTCGTAGATACGCAGTATTTT
NA	TRBJ2-7	TRBV20-1	10	NA	CSARADEQYF	TGCAGTGCTAGAGCGGACGAGCAGTACTTC
NA	TRBJ2-3	TRBV5-1	18	NA	CASSSEGARGISTDTQYF	TGCGCCAGCAGCTCGGAAGGAGCCCGGGGAATTAGCACAGATACGCAGTATTTT
few	TRBJ2-2	TRBV19	14	NA	CASSVIQNTGELFF	TGTGCCAGTAGTGTAATACAGAACACCGGGGAGCTGTTTTTT
NA	TRBJ1-5	TRBV2	16	TRBD1	CASSEGQGASNQPQHF	TGTGCCAGCAGTGAGGGTCAGGGGGCAAGCAATCAGCCCCAGCATTTT
NA	TRBJ1-1	TRBV7-9	12	NA	CASSATAFEAFF	TGTGCCAGCAGCGCGACAGCATTTGAAGCTTTCTTT
NA	TRBJ2-7	TRBV14	19	NA	CASSQAQQVGVGSSYEQYF	TGTGCCAGCAGCCAAGCACAGCAGGTAGGTGTAGGGAGCTCCTACGAGCAGTACTTC
NA	TRBJ2-7	TRBV27	15	NA	CASSSDQTTSYEQYF	TGTGCCAGCAGTTCCGACCAGACTACTTCTTACGAGCAGTACTTC
NA	TRBJ1-2	TRBV7-2	14	TRBD1	CASSLVQGAGGYTF	TGTGCCAGCAGCTTAGTACAGGGGGCAGGTGGCTACACCTTC
NA	TRBJ1-5	TRBV2	18	NA	CASSEVTSYLNSNQPQHF	TGTGCCAGCAGTGAGGTGACTTCATACCTCAATAGCAATCAGCCCCAGCATTTT
once	TRBJ2-5	TRBV19	15	TRBD2	CASTRQAGVTETQYF	TGTGCCAGCACTCGCCAAGCGGGAGTCACGGAGACCCAGTACTTC
NA	TRBJ2-5	TRBV7-9	15	TRBD2	CASRGAGPYQETQYF	TGTGCCAGCAGGGGAGCGGGACCGTACCAAGAGACCCAGTACTTC
NA	TRBJ2-2	TRBV11-3	15	TRBD2	CASSFSGGFPGELFF	TGTGCCAGCAGCTTCTCGGGAGGCTTCCCCGGGGAGCTGTTTTTT
NA	TRBJ1-1	TRBV7-9	16	NA	CASSASPGSRDTEAFF	TGTGCCAGCAGCGCTTCCCCGGGGTCCCGGGACACTGAAGCTTTCTTT
NA	TRBJ2-3	TRBV2	14	NA	CASSEQTDTDTQYF	TGTGCCAGCAGTGAACAGACAGACACAGATACGCAGTATTTT